The clone carrying this TCR beta chain was detected many times. Its specificity is unknown. This CDR3 comprises 14 residues. V shed 7 bases and J 3 bases; nucleotides not matched to a gene: 5. Germline V gene sequence: CDR1 ENHRY, CDR2 SYGVKD. The sample comes from a study of T cells in Graves' hyperthyroidism and ophthalmopathy. About the research overall: Peripheral blood was taken when the disease was first diagnosed, before any treatment began. Findings of the study overall: Stable hyperthyroidism and ophthalmopathy were separated using 13 V-J signatures. Blood also showed most of the thyroid clonotypes that were expanded above 0.001.

What was amplified from RNA transcripts were TCR beta CDR3 regions. The primer set for the first-round RT-PCR of the TCR CDR3 was HTBI. TCRdb recomputed calls from the multiplex PCR reads with MiXCR, one row per CDR3 protein. The table has around 520,000 distinct CDR3 sequences, approximately 24% seen once. The receptor was derived from a woman younger than 45 with Graves' ophthalmopathy. Sequenced input: blood. This sequence joins TRBV10-3 and TRBJ2-7, with 11 nucleotides matching TRBD1. The CDR3 region has the DNA TGTGCCATCAACCCGGGACAGGGGGGCTACGAGCAGTACTTC. Translating it yields CAINPGQGGYEQYF.